This TCR beta chain was recorded in a study of memory CD4+ T cells and cytomegalovirus serostatus. Study as a whole: Of the healthy Belgian adults, fewer than 10 were CMV seropositive and 20 to 30 seronegative. Whole-study results and caveats: Repertoires predicted CMV serostatus with median bootstrapped AUC of 0.95.

From germline, CDR1 is SGHNT and CDR2 YYREEE (reference sequence). V lost 1 base and J 5 bases, leaving 12 bases between the germline ends. CDR3 length: 14 residues. The sort gate was single viable CD3+CD4+CD8-CD45RO+ cells for memory CD4+ T cells. After thawing, CD4+ T cells were positively selected. Data came from immunoSEQ multiplex PCR; TCRdb stores just in-frame clones and leaves some out. This table has 45,000 to 65,000 clones, over 60% appearing once. About this clone itself: The antigen is not known.

What was sequenced was memory CD4+ T cells from blood. The sequence was obtained from an adult in good health and CMV-seropositive. The genes are TRBV5-4 and TRBJ2-5; D is possibly TRBD2 (6 bases). CDR3 sequence: CASSLRLVRETQYF. Here the CDR3 DNA reads TGTGCCAGCAGCTTGCGACTAGTGCGGGAGACCCAGTACTTC.